The clone carrying this T cell receptor beta chain showed up just once. A much larger clonotype is one base distant, so this may be a read error. The data belong to a study of regulatory T cells in long-lasting Graves disease. Time point given: newly diagnosed GD, antithyroid drugs for less than 3 months. PBMCs provided the RNA from which the TCR library was made. With iRepertoire HTBI primers and Arm-PCR of CDR3 regions, TCR beta libraries were built. TCRdb re-analysed the multiplex PCR reads in MiXCR, keeping a single row per CDR3 protein. This table holds roughly 500,000 distinct CDR3 sequences, approximately 13% found once. Germline V gene lookup returns CDR1 SGHTA and CDR2 FQGNSA. CDR3 length: 15 amino acids. Trimming left V 0 bases short and J 3 bases short, with 9 bases between. A further study also used this sample, focusing on T cells in Graves' hyperthyroidism and ophthalmopathy.

Sequences were derived from peripheral blood mononuclear cells (PBMCs), sampled at new diagnosis, from a patient treated with antithyroid drugs. The TCR sequence derives from a man aged 25-40 years with Graves disease. The chain recombines TRBV7-2 with TRBJ1-5; tentative D call: TRBD1 (5 bases). This CDR3 reads CASSLAGPNNQPQHF. The CDR3 nucleotides read TGTGCCAGCAGCTTAGCGGGACCGAACAATCAGCCCCAGCATTTT.